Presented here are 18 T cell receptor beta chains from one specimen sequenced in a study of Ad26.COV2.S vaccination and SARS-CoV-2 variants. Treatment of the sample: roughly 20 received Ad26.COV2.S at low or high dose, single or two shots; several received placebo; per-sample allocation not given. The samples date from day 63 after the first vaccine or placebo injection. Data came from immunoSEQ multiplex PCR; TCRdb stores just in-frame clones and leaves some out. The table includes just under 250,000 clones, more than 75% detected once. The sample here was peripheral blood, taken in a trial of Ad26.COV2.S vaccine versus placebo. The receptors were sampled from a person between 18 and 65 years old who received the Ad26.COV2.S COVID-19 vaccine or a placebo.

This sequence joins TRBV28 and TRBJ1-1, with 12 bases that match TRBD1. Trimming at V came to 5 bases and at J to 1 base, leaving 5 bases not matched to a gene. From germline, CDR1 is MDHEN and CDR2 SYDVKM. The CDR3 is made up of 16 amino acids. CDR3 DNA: TGTGCCAGCAGTCGACCGGGACAGGGGGCGAACACTGAAGCTTTCTTT. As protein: CASSRPGQGANTEAFF. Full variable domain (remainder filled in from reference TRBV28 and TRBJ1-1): DVKVTQSSRYLVKRTGEKVFLECVQDMDHENMFWYRQDPGLGLRLIYFSYDVKMKEKGDIPEGYSVSREKKERFSLILESASTNQTSMYLCASSRPGQGANTEAFFGQGTRLTVV.

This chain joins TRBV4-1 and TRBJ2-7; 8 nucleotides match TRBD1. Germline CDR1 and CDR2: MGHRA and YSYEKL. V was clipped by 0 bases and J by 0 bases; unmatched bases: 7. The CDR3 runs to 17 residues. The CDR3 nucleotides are TGCGCCAGCAGCCAAGATCTAACCGGACAGGGCTCCTACGAGCAGTACTTC. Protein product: CASSQDLTGQGSYEQYF.

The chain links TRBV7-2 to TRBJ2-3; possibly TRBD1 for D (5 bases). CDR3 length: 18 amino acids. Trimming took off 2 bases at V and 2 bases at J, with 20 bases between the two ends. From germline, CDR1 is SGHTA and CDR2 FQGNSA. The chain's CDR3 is CASSLRWGSPLNTDTQYF. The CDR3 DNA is TGTGCCAGCAGCTTACGTTGGGGCAGTCCACTTAACACAGATACGCAGTATTTT.

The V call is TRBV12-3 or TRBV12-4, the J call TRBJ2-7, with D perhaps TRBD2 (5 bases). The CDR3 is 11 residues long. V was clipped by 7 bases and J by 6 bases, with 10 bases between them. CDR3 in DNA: TGTGCCAGCACCGCGGGCGGCGAGCAGTACTTC. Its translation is CASTAGGEQYF.

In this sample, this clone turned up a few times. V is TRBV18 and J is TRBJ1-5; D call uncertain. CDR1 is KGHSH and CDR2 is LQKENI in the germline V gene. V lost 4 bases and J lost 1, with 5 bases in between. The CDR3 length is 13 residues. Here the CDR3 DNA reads TGTGCCAGCTCACGGCAGAGCAATCAGCCCCAGCATTTT. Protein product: CASSRQSNQPQHF.

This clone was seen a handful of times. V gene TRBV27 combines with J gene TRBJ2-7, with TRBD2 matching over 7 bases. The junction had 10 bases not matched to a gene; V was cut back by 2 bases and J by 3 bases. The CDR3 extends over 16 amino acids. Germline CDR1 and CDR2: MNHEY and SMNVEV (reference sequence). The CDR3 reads CASSLAPPGLSYEQYF. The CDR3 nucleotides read TGTGCCAGCAGTTTAGCCCCCCCGGGACTAAGCTACGAGCAGTACTTC.

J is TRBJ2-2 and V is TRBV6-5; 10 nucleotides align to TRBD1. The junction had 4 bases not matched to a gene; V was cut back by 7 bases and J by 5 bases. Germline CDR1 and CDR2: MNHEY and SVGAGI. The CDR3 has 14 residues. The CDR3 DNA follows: TGTGCCAGCACCGACAGGGGGCGGACCGGGGAGCTGTTTTTT. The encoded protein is CASTDRGRTGELFF.

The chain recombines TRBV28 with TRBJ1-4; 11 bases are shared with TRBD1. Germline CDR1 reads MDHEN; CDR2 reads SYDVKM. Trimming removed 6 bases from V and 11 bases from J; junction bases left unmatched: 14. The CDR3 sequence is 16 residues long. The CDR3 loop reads CASSLRGGTGGTKLFF. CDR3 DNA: TGTGCCAGCAGCCTACGGGGCGGGACAGGGGGAACGAAACTGTTTTTT.

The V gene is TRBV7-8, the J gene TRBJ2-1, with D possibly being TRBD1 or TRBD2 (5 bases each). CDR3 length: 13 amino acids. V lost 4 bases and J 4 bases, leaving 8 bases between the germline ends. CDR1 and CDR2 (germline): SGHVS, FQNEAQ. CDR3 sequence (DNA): TGTGCCAGCAGCTGGGACCCTTACAATGAGCAGTTCTTC. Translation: CASSWDPYNEQFF.

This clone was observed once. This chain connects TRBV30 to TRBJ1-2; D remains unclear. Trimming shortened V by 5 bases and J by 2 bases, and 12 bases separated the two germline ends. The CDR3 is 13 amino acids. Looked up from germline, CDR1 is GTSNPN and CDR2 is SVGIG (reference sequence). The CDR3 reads CAWGGSGNYGYTF. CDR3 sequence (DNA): TGTGCCTGGGGTGGTTCGGGGAACTATGGCTACACCTTC.

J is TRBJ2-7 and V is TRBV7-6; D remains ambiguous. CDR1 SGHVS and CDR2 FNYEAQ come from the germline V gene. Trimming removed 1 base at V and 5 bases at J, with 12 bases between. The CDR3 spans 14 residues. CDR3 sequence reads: CASSLGQTTHEQYF. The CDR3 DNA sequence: TGTGCCAGCAGCTTAGGGCAAACAACCCACGAGCAGTACTTC.

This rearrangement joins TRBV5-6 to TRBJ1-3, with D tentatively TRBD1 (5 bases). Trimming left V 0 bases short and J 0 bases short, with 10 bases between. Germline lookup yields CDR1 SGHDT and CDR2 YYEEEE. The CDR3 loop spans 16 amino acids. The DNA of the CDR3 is TGTGCCAGCAGCTTGGTAGACAGTCGCTCTGGAAACACCATATATTTT. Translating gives CASSLVDSRSGNTIYF.

CDR3 sequence reads: CASSQRGRMAEAFF. The CDR3 bases are TGCGCCAGCAGCCAAAGGGGGCGGATGGCTGAAGCTTTCTTT. The chain has TRBV4-1 and TRBJ1-1; 7 nucleotides match TRBD1. The CDR3 extends over 14 amino acids. V lost 2 bases, J lost 6 bases, and 6 bases stayed unmatched. The germline V gene encodes CDR1 MGHRA and CDR2 YSYEKL.

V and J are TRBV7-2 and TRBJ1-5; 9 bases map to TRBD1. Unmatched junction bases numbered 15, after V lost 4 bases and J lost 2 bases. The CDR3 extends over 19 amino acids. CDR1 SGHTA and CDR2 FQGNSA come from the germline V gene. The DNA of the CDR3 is TGTGCCAGCAGCTCTAGCCCCGGACAGGGGAGGGGGGGCAATCAGCCCCAGCATTTT. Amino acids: CASSSSPGQGRGGNQPQHF.

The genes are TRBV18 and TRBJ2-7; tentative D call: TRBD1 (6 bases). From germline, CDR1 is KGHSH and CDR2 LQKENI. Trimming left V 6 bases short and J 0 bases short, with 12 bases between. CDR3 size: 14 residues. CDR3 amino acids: CASSQTDSSYEQYF. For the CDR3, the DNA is TGTGCCAGCTCCCAAACGGACAGCTCCTACGAGCAGTACTTC.

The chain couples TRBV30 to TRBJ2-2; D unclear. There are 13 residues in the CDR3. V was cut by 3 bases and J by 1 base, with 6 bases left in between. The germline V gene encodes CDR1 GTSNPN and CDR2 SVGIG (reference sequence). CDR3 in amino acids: CAWRGMNTGELFF. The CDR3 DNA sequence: TGTGCCTGGAGGGGCATGAACACCGGGGAGCTGTTTTTT.

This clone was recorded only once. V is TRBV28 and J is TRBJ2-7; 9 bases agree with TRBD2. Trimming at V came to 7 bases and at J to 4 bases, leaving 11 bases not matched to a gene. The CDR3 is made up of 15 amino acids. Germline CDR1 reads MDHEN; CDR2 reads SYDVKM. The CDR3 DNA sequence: TGTGCCAGCACCCGGATAGCGGGAGTAATGTACGAGCAGTACTTC. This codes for CASTRIAGVMYEQYF.

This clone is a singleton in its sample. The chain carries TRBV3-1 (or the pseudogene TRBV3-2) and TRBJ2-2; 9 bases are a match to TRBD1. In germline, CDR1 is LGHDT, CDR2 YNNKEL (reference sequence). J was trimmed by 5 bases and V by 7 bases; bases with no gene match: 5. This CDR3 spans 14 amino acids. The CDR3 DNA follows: TGTGCCAGCAACAGACAGGGGGAGACCGGGGAGCTGTTTTTT. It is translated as CASNRQGETGELFF.